Each of the 13 T cell receptor beta chains below was sequenced from the same sample in a study of CD8+ T cells in alopecia areata. It was cDNA, reverse transcribed from extracted RNA, that served as the sequencing template. Sequencing used immunoSEQ multiplex PCR; TCRdb keeps in-frame clones, though not all of them. The sample has about 98,000 clones; nearly 45% are singletons. Material for sequencing was CD4+ T cells sorted from blood. These receptors came from a human donor with alopecia areata.

The rearrangement links TRBV29-1 to TRBJ2-7; D remains ambiguous. Germline V gene lookup returns CDR1 SQVTM and CDR2 ANQGSEA. The CDR3 is 12 residues long. Trimming took off 4 bases at V and 3 bases at J, with 10 bases between the two ends. The CDR3 sequence is CSVVMVGYEQYF. The CDR3, as DNA: TGCAGCGTTGTAATGGTGGGCTACGAGCAGTACTTC.

The V and J genes are TRBV7-2 and TRBJ2-1; D gene unclear. The germline gives CDR1 SGHTA, CDR2 FQGNSA. Trimming removed 5 bases at V and 0 bases at J, with 11 bases between. The CDR3 is 15 residues long. The CDR3 bases are TGTGCCAGCAGCCAAACCCCTAGCTCCTACAATGAGCAGTTCTTC. The encoded protein is CASSQTPSSYNEQFF. The full variable domain, with the rest looked up from reference TRBV7-2 and TRBJ2-1, is GAGVSQSPSNKVTEKGKDVELRCDPISGHTALYWYRQSLGQGLEFLIYFQGNSAPDKSGLPSDRFSAERTGGSVSTLTIQRTQQEDSAVYLCASSQTPSSYNEQFFGPGTRLTVL.

This clone was observed a handful of times. Other nucleotide sequences in the sample specify the same CDR3. The V and J genes are TRBV20-1 and TRBJ2-5, with 7 bases lining up with TRBD2. This CDR3 has 11 residues. Looked up from germline, CDR1 is DFQATT and CDR2 is SNEGSKA (reference sequence). V gave up 3 bases and J gave up 5 bases; unmatched junction bases: 0. CDR3 protein: CSASGRETQYF. For the CDR3, the DNA is TGCAGTGCTAGCGGGAGGGAGACCCAGTACTTC.

The chain couples TRBV30 to TRBJ1-3, with a possible D match to TRBD1 (5 bases). Germline V gene lookup returns CDR1 GTSNPN and CDR2 SVGIG (reference sequence). This CDR3 is 15 amino acids long. V dropped 0 bases and J dropped 0 bases, with 9 bases sitting between them. This CDR3 reads CAWSVRQGSGNTIYF. Written as DNA, the CDR3 is TGTGCCTGGAGTGTACGGCAGGGCTCTGGAAACACCATATATTTT.

The chain joins TRBV29-1 to TRBJ1-5; TRBD1 matches at 7 bases. J was trimmed by 0 bases and V by 1 base; bases with no gene match: 0. CDR1 SQVTM and CDR2 ANQGSEA come from the germline V gene. CDR3 size: 14 residues. The CDR3: CSVEGTGSNQPQHF. DNA of the CDR3: TGCAGCGTTGAAGGGACAGGTAGCAATCAGCCCCAGCATTTT.

The V and J genes are TRBV9 and TRBJ2-5, with TRBD1 matching 8 bases. Trimming removed 3 bases from V and 5 bases from J; junction bases left unmatched: 9. This CDR3 has 15 residues. Germline CDR1 is SGDLS and CDR2 is YYNGEE. Here the CDR3 reads CASSESLDRGETQYF. The CDR3 DNA reads as TGTGCCAGCAGCGAATCGTTAGACAGGGGTGAGACCCAGTACTTC.

This clone was seen a handful of times. This chain connects TRBV5-1 to TRBJ1-2, with a weak D call TRBD1 (6 bases). CDR3 length: 16 residues. The V end lost 0 bases, the J end lost 7 bases, and 19 bases lay between the germline ends. Germline V CDR1 and CDR2: SGHRS, YFSETQ. The CDR3 sequence is CASSLDIPGAQSGYTF. For the CDR3, the DNA is TGCGCCAGCAGCTTGGACATCCCGGGGGCGCAGAGTGGCTACACCTTC. Based on the CDR3 plus reference TRBV5-1 and TRBJ1-2, the full variable domain is KAGVTQTPRYLIKTRGQQVTLSCSPISGHRSVSWYQQTPGQGLQFLFEYFSETQRNKGNFPGRFSGRQFSNSRSEMNVSTLELGDSALYLCASSLDIPGAQSGYTFGSGTRLTVV.

This chain joins TRBV11-2 and TRBJ2-7; D ambiguous. This CDR3 contains 16 residues. Trimming left V 4 bases short and J 6 bases short, with 22 bases between. Germline-derived CDR1 and CDR2 are SGHAT and FQNNGV. CDR3 in amino acids: CASSSLHRTPHPEQYF. The DNA of the CDR3 is TGTGCCAGCAGCTCCCTCCATCGAACCCCGCACCCCGAGCAGTACTTC.

This sequence joins TRBV20-1 and TRBJ1-2; D is uncertain. V shed 3 bases and J shed 8 bases, with 10 bases lying between them. This CDR3 region has 11 residues. CDR1 and CDR2 from the germline V gene are DFQATT and SNEGSKA (reference sequence). CDR3: CSARPYDGYTF. For the CDR3, the DNA is TGCAGTGCTAGGCCCTATGACGGCTACACCTTC.

The genes are TRBV30 and TRBJ2-7; 9 bases map to TRBD1. V lost 4 bases, J lost 0 bases, and 4 bases stayed unmatched. Germline V CDR1 and CDR2: GTSNPN, SVGIG (reference sequence). The CDR3 consists of 14 residues. CDR3 sequence (DNA): TGTGCCTGGACACCGGGACAGGGCTCCTACGAGCAGTACTTC. It yields the protein CAWTPGQGSYEQYF.

This clone came up a few times. This chain joins TRBV30 and TRBJ2-1, with TRBD1 matching 11 bases. J gave up 12 bases and V 1 base, and 11 bases lay outside the gene matches. The CDR3 is 15 amino acids. Looked up from germline, CDR1 is GTSNPN and CDR2 is SVGIG (reference sequence). CDR3 loop: CAWSADRGLKIGQFF. CDR3 bases: TGTGCCTGGAGTGCGGACAGGGGGCTGAAGATCGGGCAGTTCTTC.

The chain links TRBV6-1 to TRBJ2-1; D gene ambiguous. The CDR3 length is 15 residues. The V end lost 6 bases, the J end lost 8 bases, and 20 bases lay between the germline ends. The V gene's germline CDR1 is MNHNS and CDR2 SASEGT. The CDR3 DNA reads as TGTGCCAGCAGCACCCATAAGGCGGTGGATTATGAGCAGTTCTTC. Its protein is CASSTHKAVDYEQFF.

This clone was observed a handful of times. The chain couples TRBV29-1 to TRBJ2-1; no firm D call. This CDR3 is built from 12 residues. The germline V and J ends were trimmed by 6 bases and 4 bases, with 10 bases remaining between them. Germline CDR1 SQVTM, CDR2 ANQGSEA. The CDR3, as DNA: TGCAGCGTGTCACGGGCTTACAATGAGCAGTTCTTC. This encodes CSVSRAYNEQFF.